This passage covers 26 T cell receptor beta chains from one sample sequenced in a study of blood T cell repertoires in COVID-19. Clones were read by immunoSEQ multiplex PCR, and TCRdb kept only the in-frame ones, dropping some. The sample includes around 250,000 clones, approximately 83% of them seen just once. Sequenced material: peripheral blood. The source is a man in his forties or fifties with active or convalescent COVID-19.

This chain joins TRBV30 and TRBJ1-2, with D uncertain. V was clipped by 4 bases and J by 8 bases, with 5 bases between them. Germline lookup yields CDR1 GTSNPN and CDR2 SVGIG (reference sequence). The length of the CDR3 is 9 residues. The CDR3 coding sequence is TGTGCCTGGATAGAGGGCTACACCTTC. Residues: CAWIEGYTF.

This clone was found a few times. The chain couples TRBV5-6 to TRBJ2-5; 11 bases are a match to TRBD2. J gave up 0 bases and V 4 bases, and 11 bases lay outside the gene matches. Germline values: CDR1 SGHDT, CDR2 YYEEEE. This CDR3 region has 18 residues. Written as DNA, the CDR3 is TGTGCCAGCAGCGGATCCTCTAGCGGGGGGCGTTACCAAGAGACCCAGTACTTC. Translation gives CASSGSSSGGRYQETQYF.

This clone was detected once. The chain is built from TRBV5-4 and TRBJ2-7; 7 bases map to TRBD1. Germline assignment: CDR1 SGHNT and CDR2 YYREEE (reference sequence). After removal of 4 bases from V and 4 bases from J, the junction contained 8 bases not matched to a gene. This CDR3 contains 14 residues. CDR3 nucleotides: TGTGCCAGCAGCCGAGGGGGCACGGCGTACGAGCAGTACTTC. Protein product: CASSRGGTAYEQYF.

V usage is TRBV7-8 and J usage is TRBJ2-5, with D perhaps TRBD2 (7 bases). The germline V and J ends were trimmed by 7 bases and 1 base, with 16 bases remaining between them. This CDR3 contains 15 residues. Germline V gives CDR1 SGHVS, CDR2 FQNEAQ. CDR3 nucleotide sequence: TGTGCCAGCATCCGAGGGGGGGTGGTCCAAGAGACCCAGTACTTC. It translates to CASIRGGVVQETQYF.

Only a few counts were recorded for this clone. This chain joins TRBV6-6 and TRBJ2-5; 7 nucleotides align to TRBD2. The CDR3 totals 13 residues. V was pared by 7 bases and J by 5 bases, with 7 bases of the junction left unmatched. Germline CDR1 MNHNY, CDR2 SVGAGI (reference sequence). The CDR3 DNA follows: TGTGCCAGCACCCCGACTAGCTGGGAGACCCAGTACTTC. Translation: CASTPTSWETQYF.

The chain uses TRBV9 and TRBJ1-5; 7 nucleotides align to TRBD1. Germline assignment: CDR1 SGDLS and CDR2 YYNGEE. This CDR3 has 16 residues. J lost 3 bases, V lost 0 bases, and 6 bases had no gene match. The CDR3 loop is CASSVGIGGVNQPQHF. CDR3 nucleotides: TGTGCCAGCAGCGTAGGTATAGGGGGCGTCAATCAGCCCCAGCATTTT.

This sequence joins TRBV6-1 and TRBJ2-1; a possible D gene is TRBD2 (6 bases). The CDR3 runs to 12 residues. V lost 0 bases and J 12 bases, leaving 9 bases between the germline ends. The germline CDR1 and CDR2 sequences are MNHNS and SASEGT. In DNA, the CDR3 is TGTGCCAGCAGTGAAGCGGAGGGGTGGCAGTTCTTC. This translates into CASSEAEGWQFF.

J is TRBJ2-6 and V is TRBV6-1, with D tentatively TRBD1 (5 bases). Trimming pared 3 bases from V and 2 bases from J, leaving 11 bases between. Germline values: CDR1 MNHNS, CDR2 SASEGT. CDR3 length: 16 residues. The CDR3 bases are TGTGCCAGCAGTGACCAGGGTCTTCCTGGGGCCAACGTCCTGACTTTC. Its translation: CASSDQGLPGANVLTF.

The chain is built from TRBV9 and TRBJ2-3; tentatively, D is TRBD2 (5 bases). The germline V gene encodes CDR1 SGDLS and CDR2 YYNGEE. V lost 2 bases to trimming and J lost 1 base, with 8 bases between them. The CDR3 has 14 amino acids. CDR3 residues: CASSVIGGTDTQYF. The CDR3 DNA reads TGTGCCAGCAGCGTGATCGGGGGCACAGATACGCAGTATTTT.

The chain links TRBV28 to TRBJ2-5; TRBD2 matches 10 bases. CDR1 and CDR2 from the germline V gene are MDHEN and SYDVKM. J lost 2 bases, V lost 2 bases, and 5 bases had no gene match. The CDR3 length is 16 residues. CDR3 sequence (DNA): TGTGCCAGCAGTTTAGTAGCGGGGGGCTTTCAAGAGACCCAGTACTTC. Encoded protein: CASSLVAGGFQETQYF.

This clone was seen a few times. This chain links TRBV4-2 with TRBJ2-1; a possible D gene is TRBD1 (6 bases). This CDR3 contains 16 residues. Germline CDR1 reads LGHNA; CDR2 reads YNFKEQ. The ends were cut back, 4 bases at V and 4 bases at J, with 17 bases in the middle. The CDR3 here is CASSPQPGQLYNEQFF. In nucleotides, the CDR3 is TGTGCCAGCAGCCCCCAGCCCGGACAGTTATACAATGAGCAGTTCTTC.

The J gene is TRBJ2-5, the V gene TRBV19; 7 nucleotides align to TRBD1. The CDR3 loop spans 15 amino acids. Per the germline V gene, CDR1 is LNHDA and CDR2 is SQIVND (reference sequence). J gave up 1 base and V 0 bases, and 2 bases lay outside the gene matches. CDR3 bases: TGTGCCAGTAGTATAGAAAGGGGGCCCCAAGAGACCCAGTACTTC. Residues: CASSIERGPQETQYF.

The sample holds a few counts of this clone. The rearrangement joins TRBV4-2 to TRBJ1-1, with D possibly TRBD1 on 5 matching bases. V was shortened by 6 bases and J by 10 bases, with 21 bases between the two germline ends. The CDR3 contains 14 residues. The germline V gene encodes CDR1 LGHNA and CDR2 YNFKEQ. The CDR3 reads CASRPIPNSGPAFF. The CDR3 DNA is TGTGCCAGCAGACCTATTCCGAACTCAGGGCCAGCTTTCTTT.

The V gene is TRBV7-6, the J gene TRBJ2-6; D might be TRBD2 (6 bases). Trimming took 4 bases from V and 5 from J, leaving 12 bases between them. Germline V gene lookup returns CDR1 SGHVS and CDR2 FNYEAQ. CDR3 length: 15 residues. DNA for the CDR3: TGTGCCAGCAGCTCTCCGGGACTTCGGGCCAACGTCCTGACTTTC. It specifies CASSSPGLRANVLTF.

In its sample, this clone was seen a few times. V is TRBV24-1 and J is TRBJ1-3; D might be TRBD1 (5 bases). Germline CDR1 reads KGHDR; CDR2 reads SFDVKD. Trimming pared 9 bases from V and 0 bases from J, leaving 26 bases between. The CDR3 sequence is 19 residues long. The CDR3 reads CATRIRATEQESSGNTIYF. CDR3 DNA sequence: TGTGCCACCCGGATTCGGGCTACGGAACAGGAGAGCTCTGGAAACACCATATATTTT.

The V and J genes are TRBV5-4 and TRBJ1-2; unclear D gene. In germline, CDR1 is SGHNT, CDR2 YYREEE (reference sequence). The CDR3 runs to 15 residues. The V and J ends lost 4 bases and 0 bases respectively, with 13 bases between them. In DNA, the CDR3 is TGTGCCAGCAGCGGGCCCTCGGAACCTAACTATGGCTACACCTTC. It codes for CASSGPSEPNYGYTF.

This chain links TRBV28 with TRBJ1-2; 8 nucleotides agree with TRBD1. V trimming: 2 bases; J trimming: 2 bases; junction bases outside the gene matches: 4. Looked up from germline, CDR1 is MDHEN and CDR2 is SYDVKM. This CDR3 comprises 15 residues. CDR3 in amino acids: CASSLGRGLNYGYTF. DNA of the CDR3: TGTGCCAGCAGTTTAGGCAGGGGGCTCAACTATGGCTACACCTTC.

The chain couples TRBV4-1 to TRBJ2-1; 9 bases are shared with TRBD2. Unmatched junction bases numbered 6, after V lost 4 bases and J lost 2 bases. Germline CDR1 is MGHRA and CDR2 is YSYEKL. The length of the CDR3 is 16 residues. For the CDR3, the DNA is TGCGCCAGCAGCCCGACGACTAGCGGTACCTACAATGAGCAGTTCTTC. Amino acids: CASSPTTSGTYNEQFF.

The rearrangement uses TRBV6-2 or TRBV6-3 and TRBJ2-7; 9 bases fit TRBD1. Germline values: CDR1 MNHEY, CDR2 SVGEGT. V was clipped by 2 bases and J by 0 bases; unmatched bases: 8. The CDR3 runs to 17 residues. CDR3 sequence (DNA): TGTGCCAGCAGTTACCCCCCCGGGACAGGGAGCTCCTACGAGCAGTACTTC. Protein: CASSYPPGTGSSYEQYF.

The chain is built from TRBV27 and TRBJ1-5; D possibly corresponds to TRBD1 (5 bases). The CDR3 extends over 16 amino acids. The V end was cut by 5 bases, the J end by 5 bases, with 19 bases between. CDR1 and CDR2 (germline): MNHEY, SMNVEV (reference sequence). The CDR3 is CASSPRRGRQDQPQHF. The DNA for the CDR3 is TGTGCCAGCAGTCCCAGGCGGGGCAGGCAAGATCAGCCCCAGCATTTT.

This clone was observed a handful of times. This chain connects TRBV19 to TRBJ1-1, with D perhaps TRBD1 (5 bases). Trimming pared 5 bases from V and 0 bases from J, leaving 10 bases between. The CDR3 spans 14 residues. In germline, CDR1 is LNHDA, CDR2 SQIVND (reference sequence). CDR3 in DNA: TGTGCCAGTAGTCTTCGGACATTGAACACTGAAGCTTTCTTT. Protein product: CASSLRTLNTEAFF.

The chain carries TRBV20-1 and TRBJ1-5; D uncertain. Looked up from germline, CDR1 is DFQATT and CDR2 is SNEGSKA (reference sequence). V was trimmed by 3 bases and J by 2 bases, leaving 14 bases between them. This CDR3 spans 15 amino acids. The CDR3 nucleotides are TGCAGTGCTAGTCGCCGGGGTGGAGGCAATCAGCCCCAGCATTTT. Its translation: CSASRRGGGNQPQHF.

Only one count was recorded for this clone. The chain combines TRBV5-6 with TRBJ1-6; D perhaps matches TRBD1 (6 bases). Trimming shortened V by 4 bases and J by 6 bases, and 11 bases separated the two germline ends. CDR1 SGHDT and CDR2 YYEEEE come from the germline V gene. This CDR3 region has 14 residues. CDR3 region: CASSTGQINSPLHF. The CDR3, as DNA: TGTGCCAGCAGCACTGGACAGATTAATTCACCCCTCCACTTT.

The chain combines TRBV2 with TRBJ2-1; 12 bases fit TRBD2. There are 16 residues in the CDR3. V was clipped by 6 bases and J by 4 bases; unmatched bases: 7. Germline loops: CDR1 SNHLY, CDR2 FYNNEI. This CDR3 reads CASRQLAGGPYNEQFF. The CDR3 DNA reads TGTGCCAGCAGGCAACTAGCGGGGGGACCGTACAATGAGCAGTTCTTC. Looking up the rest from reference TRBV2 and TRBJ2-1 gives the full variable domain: EPEVTQTPSHQVTQMGQEVILRCVPISNHLYFYWYRQILGQKVEFLVSFYNNEISEKSEIFDDQFSVERPDGSNFTLKIRSTKLEDSAMYFCASRQLAGGPYNEQFFGPGTRLTVL.

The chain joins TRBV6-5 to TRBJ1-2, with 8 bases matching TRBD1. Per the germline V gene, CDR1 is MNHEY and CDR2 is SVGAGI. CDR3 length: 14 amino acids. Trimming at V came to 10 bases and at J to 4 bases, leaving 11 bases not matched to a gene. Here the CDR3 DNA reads TGTGCCACCGGAGAGGGACAGGCAGGCTATGGCTACACCTTC. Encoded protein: CATGEGQAGYGYTF.

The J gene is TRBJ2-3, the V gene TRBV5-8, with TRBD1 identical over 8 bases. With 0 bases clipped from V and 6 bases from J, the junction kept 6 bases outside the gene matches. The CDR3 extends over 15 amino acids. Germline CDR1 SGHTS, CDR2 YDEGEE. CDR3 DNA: TGTGCCAGCAGCTTGGATACAGGGGGTTTGGATACGCAGTATTTT. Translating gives CASSLDTGGLDTQYF.